The 17 T cell receptor beta chains given below trace back to one sample, sequenced in a study of blood T cell repertoires in COVID-19. TCRdb's copy holds only in-frame clones and misses some; the assay was immunoSEQ multiplex PCR. This sample has about 89,000 clones, with around 93% found just once. The sample comprised peripheral blood. The receptor source for this set is a human donor with active COVID-19. The donor label of this sample is uncertain.

The rearrangement links TRBV5-6 to TRBJ2-1, with 8 bases identical to TRBD1. Looked up from germline, CDR1 is SGHDT and CDR2 is YYEEEE. The J segment lost 5 bases and the V segment lost 0 bases, leaving 4 bases of the junction unmatched. CDR3 size: 15 residues. As DNA, the CDR3 is TGTGCCAGCAGCTTGGGGACAGGGTCCCACAATGAGCAGTTCTTC. Protein product: CASSLGTGSHNEQFF.

The chain joins TRBV4-1 to TRBJ2-2, with 10 nucleotides matching TRBD2. This CDR3 comprises 16 residues. With 7 bases clipped from V and 7 bases from J, the junction kept 12 bases outside the gene matches. Per the germline V gene, CDR1 is MGHRA and CDR2 is YSYEKL. CDR3 DNA: TGCGCCAGCACTCCTTTTAGCGGGGGGAGGGTCGGGGAGCTGTTTTTT. It is translated as CASTPFSGGRVGELFF.

This clone was found a few times. The V gene is TRBV3-1 (or the pseudogene TRBV3-2), the J gene TRBJ1-2; 9 nucleotides line up with TRBD1. The CDR3 has 14 amino acids. Germline V gives CDR1 LGHDT, CDR2 YNNKEL (reference sequence). Trimming cost V 0 bases and J 7 bases; bases outside gene matches: 3. The CDR3 DNA sequence: TGTGCCAGCAGCCAAGAAAACAGGGGGCTTGGCTACACCTTC. Translated: CASSQENRGLGYTF.

This clone was recorded once. This chain uses TRBV20-1 with TRBJ1-1; 7 nucleotides line up with TRBD1. The CDR3 spans 15 residues. The germline gives CDR1 DFQATT, CDR2 SNEGSKA (reference sequence). J gave up 0 bases and V 3 bases, and 7 bases lay outside the gene matches. CDR3 residues: CSASDPDRVNTEAFF. In nucleotides, the CDR3 is TGCAGTGCTAGTGATCCCGACAGGGTGAACACTGAAGCTTTCTTT.

This rearrangement joins TRBV5-1 to TRBJ1-5; 9 bases line up with TRBD1. The CDR3 spans 16 residues. Germline CDR1 reads SGHRS; CDR2 reads YFSETQ. The V gene end was trimmed by 0 bases and the J gene end by 5 bases; junction bases not matched to a gene: 6. The CDR3 here is CASSLGTGDGDQPQHF. For the CDR3, the DNA is TGCGCCAGCAGCTTGGGGACAGGGGACGGAGATCAGCCCCAGCATTTT.

Here the CDR3 reads CARSRGCNEQFF. In DNA form, the CDR3 reads TGTGCCAGAAGCAGAGGGTGCAATGAGCAGTTCTTC. The gene calls are TRBV5-3 and TRBJ2-1; a possible D gene is TRBD2 (5 bases). TRBV5-3 has ORF status, its function being uncertain. This CDR3 is 12 amino acids long. V lost 4 bases and J lost 6, with 8 bases in between.

The rearrangement uses TRBV9 and TRBJ2-1; the D gene is possibly TRBD2 (5 bases). CDR1 SGDLS and CDR2 YYNGEE come from the germline V gene. The CDR3 is made up of 13 amino acids. V lost 5 bases, J lost 9 bases, and 15 bases lay in between. CDR3 coding DNA: TGTGCCAGCAGTTATAGTGGTGGACTTGAGCAGTTCTTC. Its translation is CASSYSGGLEQFF.

Of note for this clone: One end of the junction is discordant with germline, which a read error may explain. This chain joins TRBV3-1 (or the pseudogene TRBV3-2) and TRBJ2-1, with a weak D call TRBD2 (6 bases). The CDR3 has 14 amino acids. Germline V gives CDR1 LGHDT, CDR2 YNNKEL (reference sequence). The DNA for the CDR3 is TGTGCCAGCAGCCGACTAGACTCCTCCAATGAGCAGTTCTTC. This translates into CASSRLDSSNEQFF.

This clone has more than one count but fewer than ten. The CDR3 sequence is CASSLVRHRGGYGYTF. The CDR3 bases are TGTGCCAGCAGCTTAGTCCGTCACAGGGGAGGATATGGCTACACCTTC. The chain couples TRBV7-8 to TRBJ1-2, with 7 bases aligning to TRBD1. V lost 1 base and J lost 5; bases outside the gene matches: 10. This CDR3 spans 16 amino acids. Per germline, CDR1 SGHVS and CDR2 FQNEAQ.

The V gene is TRBV7-6, the J gene TRBJ2-2, with 7 bases aligning to TRBD1. The CDR3 loop spans 16 amino acids. After removal of 4 bases from V and 5 bases from J, the junction contained 10 bases not matched to a gene. Germline V lookup: CDR1 SGHVS, CDR2 FNYEAQ. The CDR3 DNA follows: TGTGCCAGCAGCTCGTTTACAGGGGTGGGGACCGGGGAGCTGTTTTTT. This codes for CASSSFTGVGTGELFF.

The CDR3 nucleotides are TGTGCCACCAGTGTGGACCCAGACAGGGCGCCATCCGAGCAGTACTTC. Encoded protein: CATSVDPDRAPSEQYF. This chain joins TRBV24-1 and TRBJ2-7; 7 nucleotides align to TRBD1. The CDR3 sequence is 16 residues long. Germline-derived CDR1 and CDR2 are KGHDR and SFDVKD. The J segment lost 6 bases and the V segment lost 5 bases, leaving 15 bases of the junction unmatched.

The J gene is TRBJ2-5, the V gene TRBV10-3, with D possibly being TRBD1 (6 bases). In germline, CDR1 is ENHRY, CDR2 SYGVKD. V lost 0 bases, J lost 5 bases, and 7 bases lay in between. The CDR3 covers 13 residues. The CDR3 bases are TGTGCCATCAGTGAGTCTGGGGGCGAGACCCAGTACTTC. Amino acid sequence: CAISESGGETQYF.

J is TRBJ1-4 and V is TRBV5-5; 8 bases are shared with TRBD1. The CDR3 extends over 16 amino acids. V lost 4 bases to trimming and J lost 3 bases; unmatched junction nucleotides: 8. The V gene's germline CDR1 is SGHKS and CDR2 YYEKEE (reference sequence). The CDR3: CASSPGGGRANEKLFF. The CDR3 coding sequence is TGTGCCAGCAGCCCAGGGGGCGGAAGGGCTAATGAAAAACTGTTTTTT. The full variable domain, rest sourced from reference TRBV5-5 and TRBJ1-4, is DAGVTQSPTHLIKTRGQQVTLRCSPISGHKSVSWYQQVLGQGPQFIFQYYEKEERGRGNFPDRFSARQFPNYSSELNVNALLLGDSALYLCASSPGGGRANEKLFFGSGTQLSVL.

The chain is built from TRBV13 and TRBJ1-1; D is perhaps TRBD1 (5 bases). The CDR3 spans 16 residues. Deletions cut 3 bases from V and 4 bases from J, with 18 bases between. Looked up from germline, CDR1 is PRHDT and CDR2 is FYEKMQ (reference sequence). In DNA form, the CDR3 reads TGTGCCAGCAGCTTCCTTGGGGGGTCGGGGGGCACTGAAGCTTTCTTT. Translation: CASSFLGGSGGTEAFF.

This clone occurred once. This chain's CDR3 is CASSQDPGSGREQFF. In DNA form, the CDR3 reads TGTGCCAGCAGCCAAGATCCGGGGAGTGGTAGGGAGCAGTTCTTC. This sequence joins TRBV3-1 (or the pseudogene TRBV3-2) and TRBJ2-1, with D maybe TRBD2 (5 bases). Germline V gene lookup returns CDR1 LGHDT and CDR2 YNNKEL (reference sequence). V was shortened by 0 bases and J by 10 bases, with 16 bases between the two germline ends. The CDR3 covers 15 residues.

This clone appeared once. Written as DNA, the CDR3 is TGTGCCAGCAGTTTTATCAGGGGGAGTAATGAGCAGTTCTTC. This gives the protein CASSFIRGSNEQFF. The chain uses TRBV27 and TRBJ2-1; TRBD1 matches at 7 bases. The CDR3 runs 14 residues. Germline values: CDR1 MNHEY, CDR2 SMNVEV (reference sequence). V lost 3 bases and J lost 7; bases outside the gene matches: 6.

The chain recombines TRBV2 with TRBJ2-7; TRBD1 matches at 10 bases. Looked up from germline, CDR1 is SNHLY and CDR2 is FYNNEI. V gave up 6 bases and J gave up 9 bases; unmatched junction bases: 11. CDR3 length equals 14 residues. The CDR3 DNA reads as TGTGCCAGCAGGCCGGGACAGGGGACAACGACGCAGTACTTC. Amino acids: CASRPGQGTTTQYF.